The T cell receptor beta chain described here comes from a study of control samples from healthy donors and cancer patients. Profiled with immunoSEQ multiplex PCR; TCRdb holds only in-frame clones, not every one. This sample yields about 220,000 clones, of which around 94% are seen a single time; 1.5% belongs to the top ten. Sequencing was done on a sample of blood. The clonotype originates from a man between 45 and 60 years old in good health.

CDR3 coding DNA: TGTGCCAGCAGTTTATCGGGGACGCGGCGGTCACCCCTCCACTTT. It encodes CASSLSGTRRSPLHF. The genes are TRBV27 and TRBJ1-6; a possible D gene is TRBD1 (5 bases). The germline V gene encodes CDR1 MNHEY and CDR2 SMNVEV (reference sequence). This CDR3 comprises 15 residues. V dropped 0 bases and J dropped 10 bases, with 13 bases sitting between them.